Listed below are T cell receptor beta chains from one sample, sequenced in a study of identical twins. TCRdb called the 5' RACE reads again in MiXCR, with one record for every CDR3 protein. The sample consists of about 900,000 distinct CDR3 sequences, approximately 13% of them appearing once. This same sample was also taken into another study, of yellow fever vaccine responses in identical twins.

Sequencing input: PBMCs. These receptors were obtained from a young woman in good health. The CDR3 runs from the conserved cysteine through the conserved F or W. A D gene is named only where the DNA matches it firmly. A clone size is listed for some rows: how often the clone was seen (once, few, many), or a class if it is expanded.

J: TRBJ1-1
V: TRBV12-3/TRBV12-4
size: few
D: NA
CDR3: CASSKQGGDTEAFF
DNA: TGTGCCAGCAGCAAACAGGGTGGAGACACTGAAGCTTTCTTT

J: TRBJ2-1
V: TRBV25-1
size: NA
D: TRBD2
CDR3: CASIGARGDEQFF
DNA: TGTGCCAGCATTGGAGCGCGGGGGGATGAGCAGTTCTTC

J: TRBJ2-5
V: TRBV2
size: NA
D: NA
CDR3: CASNGGMKTQYF
DNA: TGTGCCAGCAACGGGGGAATGAAGACCCAGTACTTC

J: TRBJ2-2
V: TRBV7-9
size: NA
D: NA
CDR3: CASSPGTRKPNTGELFF
DNA: TGTGCCAGCAGCCCCGGGACTCGTAAACCGAACACCGGGGAGCTGTTTTTT

J: TRBJ1-6
V: TRBV7-8
size: NA
D: TRBD1
CDR3: CASSLTGGYNSPLHF
DNA: TGTGCCAGCAGCCTGACAGGGGGATACAATTCACCCCTCCACTTT

J: TRBJ2-1
V: TRBV4-2
size: NA
D: TRBD2
CDR3: CASSQDLTSGSTFGEQFF
DNA: TGTGCCAGCAGCCAAGATTTGACTAGCGGGAGCACTTTTGGTGAGCAGTTCTTC

J: TRBJ1-1
V: TRBV2
size: few
D: TRBD1
CDR3: CASSGQGANTEAFF
DNA: TGTGCCAGCAGTGGACAGGGGGCGAACACTGAAGCTTTCTTT

J: TRBJ1-2
V: TRBV12-3/TRBV12-4
size: many
D: NA
CDR3: CASSKGLNYGYTF
DNA: TGTGCCAGCAGCAAGGGCCTCAACTATGGCTACACCTTC

J: TRBJ2-7
V: TRBV19
size: NA
D: NA
CDR3: CASRGGLGEQYF
DNA: TGTGCCAGTAGGGGAGGATTGGGCGAGCAGTACTTC

J: TRBJ2-5
V: TRBV20-1
size: NA
D: TRBD1
CDR3: CSAERSGQYQETQYF
DNA: TGCAGTGCGGAGCGGTCGGGACAGTATCAAGAGACCCAGTACTTC

J: TRBJ2-2
V: TRBV7-2
size: few
D: NA
CDR3: CASSPGLSGGELFF
DNA: TGTGCCAGCAGCCCTGGACTTAGTGGCGGGGAGCTGTTTTTT

J: TRBJ2-5
V: TRBV29-1
size: NA
D: NA
CDR3: CSVGAPGLETQYF
DNA: TGCAGCGTTGGGGCCCCCGGATTGGAGACCCAGTACTTC

J: TRBJ2-1
V: TRBV2
size: NA
D: TRBD2
CDR3: CASSVIPGLAGGSSYNEQFF
DNA: TGTGCCAGCAGTGTTATCCCGGGACTAGCGGGAGGTTCGTCCTACAATGAGCAGTTCTTC

J: TRBJ2-1
V: TRBV3-1
size: NA
D: TRBD2
CDR3: CASSPNRATGRYNEQFF
DNA: TGTGCCAGCAGCCCCAATAGGGCCACCGGGAGGTACAATGAGCAGTTCTTC